A selection of T cell receptor beta chains follows, all from one sample in a study of CD8 T cells in Susac syndrome. TCRdb independently ran MiXCR on the immunoSEQ multiplex PCR reads; one entry per CDR3 protein. The data contain roughly 130,000 distinct CDR3 sequences, around 94% of them singletons. Sequencing input: CD4+ T cells from PBMCs. Receptors originate from a human donor with multiple sclerosis. Each CDR3 is given with its conserved first and last residue. A D gene is named only where the DNA matches it firmly. The size entry is marked missing in some rows and otherwise reads once, few, many or a size class.

j_call clone_size v_call d_call cdr3_nt cdr3_aa
TRBJ1-4 once TRBV7-9 - TGTGCCAGCAGATTAGGGTCGGCTAATGAAAAACTGTTTTTT CASRLGSANEKLFF
TRBJ2-3 - TRBV18 TRBD1 TGTGCCAGCTCACCACCGAGGACAGGGCTCACAGATACGCAGTATTTT CASSPPRTGLTDTQYF
TRBJ1-2 - TRBV20-1 - TGCAGTGCTAGTGCCAGTAACTATGGCTACACCTTC CSASASNYGYTF
TRBJ2-5 - TRBV7-9 - TGTGCCAGCAGCTTCATGGGACTTCAGGAGACCCAGTACTTC CASSFMGLQETQYF
TRBJ1-4 - TRBV28 - TGTGCCAGCAGTTTACCACAGGTCCGGGGTGAAAAACTGTTTTTT CASSLPQVRGEKLFF
TRBJ1-5 - TRBV18 - TGTGCCAGCTCACCAGCGTCGGAGGGGCAGCCCCAGCATTTT CASSPASEGQPQHF
TRBJ1-2 - TRBV12-3/TRBV12-4 TRBD1 TGTGCCAGCAGGACGACAGGGAAGATCGCTGGCTACACCTTC CASRTTGKIAGYTF
TRBJ1-1 - TRBV20-1 TRBD1 TGCAGTGCGGGACAGGGGAATCACATTTCCACTGAAGCTTTCTTT CSAGQGNHISTEAFF
TRBJ1-4 - TRBV9 - TGTGCCAGCAGCGTAGCGAGTCGGACACAAAATGAAAAACTGTTTTTT CASSVASRTQNEKLFF
TRBJ1-1 - TRBV29-1 TRBD1 TGCAGCGTTGATAACAGGGGTTACACTGAAGCTTTCTTT CSVDNRGYTEAFF
TRBJ1-1 - TRBV4-2 - TGTGCCAGCAGCCAAGATCCCGGACCGCTGGAGGCTGAAGCTTTCTTT CASSQDPGPLEAEAFF
TRBJ2-3 once TRBV4-2 - TGTGCCAGCAGCCAAGGTCAGACTGGGACAGATACGCAGTATTTT CASSQGQTGTDTQYF
TRBJ1-5 once TRBV30 - TGTGCCTGGAGTGTCCCGGGACACCCCAATCAGCCCCAGCATTTT CAWSVPGHPNQPQHF
TRBJ1-5 - TRBV20-1 - TGCAGTGCTTCACTAATTCCGGGAGAAAGGCGTCATCAGCCCCAGCATTTT CSASLIPGERRHQPQHF
TRBJ2-7 - TRBV14 - TGTGCCAGCAGCCAAGATCCTGACGGAATCCACGAGCAGTACTTC CASSQDPDGIHEQYF
TRBJ1-1 - TRBV5-4 - TGTGCCAGCAGTCTTCCAGGGGAAACAACTGAAGCTTTCTTT CASSLPGETTEAFF
TRBJ2-3 - TRBV7-2 TRBD1 TGTGCCAGCAGCTTAGTGAGGGACAGGGGGGTTTCAGATACGCAGTATTTT CASSLVRDRGVSDTQYF
TRBJ2-1 - TRBV3-1 - TGTGCCAGCAGCCAAGGGGAAGCGGCCTATTACAATGAGCAGTTCTTC CASSQGEAAYYNEQFF
TRBJ2-5 - TRBV7-2 TRBD2 TGTGCCAGCAGCCGACTAGCCGGAGGAGAGACCCAGTACTTC CASSRLAGGETQYF
TRBJ2-5 - TRBV5-4 TRBD2 TGTGCCAGCAGCTTGGGGACTAGCGGGCCCCAAGAGACCCAGTACTTC CASSLGTSGPQETQYF
TRBJ2-5 - TRBV28 TRBD2 TGTGCCAGCACCCCCGGGAGGGCGGAGACCCAGTACTTC CASTPGRAETQYF
TRBJ1-3 - TRBV11-2 TRBD1 TGTGCCAGCAGCACCGGACAGGCTGGAAACACCATATATTTT CASSTGQAGNTIYF
TRBJ2-1 - TRBV5-1 - TGCGCCAGCAGCGCACAGGTGCACAATGAGCAGTTCTTC CASSAQVHNEQFF
TRBJ2-7 - TRBV5-1 - TGCGCCAGCAGCTTGGAGGTAGTTCTCTACTTC CASSLEVVLYF
TRBJ2-3 - TRBV2 - TGTGCCAGCAGTCAGGACAGCACAGATACGCAGTATTTT CASSQDSTDTQYF
TRBJ1-2 once TRBV30 - TGTGCCTGGAGTTTAGGAGGGACAAGAAGCTATGGCTACACCTTC CAWSLGGTRSYGYTF
TRBJ2-5 - TRBV29-1 TRBD1 TGCAGCGTTCACGACAGGGCTGCTCGGACCCAGTACTTC CSVHDRAARTQYF
TRBJ2-5 - TRBV11-2 TRBD2 TGTGCCAGCAGCCTAGCGGGGCCCCGCCGGGCCCAGTACTTC CASSLAGPRRAQYF
TRBJ1-1 - TRBV3-1 TRBD1 TGTGCCAGCAGCTTTGGGGGACAGGCTAACACTGAAGCTTTCTTT CASSFGGQANTEAFF
TRBJ1-1 - TRBV24-1 TRBD1 TGTGCCACCAGTGATTCCGACAGGGAAGTGAATGAAGCTTTCTTT CATSDSDREVNEAFF
TRBJ1-1 - TRBV5-4 - TGTGCCAGCAGCTCGGACAGAGTCATGAACACTGAAGCTTTCTTT CASSSDRVMNTEAFF
TRBJ1-2 - TRBV11-3 - TGTGCCAGAGGACCTGGGGCAGGGTGGCATGGCTACACCTTC CARGPGAGWHGYTF
TRBJ1-5 - TRBV7-2 - TGTGCCAGCAGCGTAGACCATTATAGCAATCAGCCCCAGCATTTT CASSVDHYSNQPQHF
TRBJ2-2 - TRBV7-9 - TGTGCCAGCAGCCGGATCGGCACCGGGGAGCTGTTTTTT CASSRIGTGELFF
TRBJ1-2 - TRBV7-2 - TGTGCCAGCAGCAACAGAGTAAACTATGGCTACACCTTC CASSNRVNYGYTF